This section outlines one T cell receptor beta chain sequence together with its context. Its antigen is unidentified. The PCR contained 60 Vbeta and 13 Jbeta primers. Clones were read by immunoSEQ multiplex PCR, and TCRdb kept only the in-frame ones, dropping some. The sample lists about 130,000 clones; around 77% were seen once. This sample was taken from a study of cytomegalovirus exposure and HLA in healthy donors. Study findings and constraints: A later analysis found common viral pathogens apparently linked to several of the most significant clusters. Using a false discovery rate of 0.05, a later analysis showed that fewer than 20,000 TCR beta sequences were associated with HLA alleles. Cytomegalovirus status was reportedly diagnosed by the classifier with high sensitivity and specificity.

Germline loops: CDR1 ENHRY, CDR2 SYGVKD. The CDR3 spans 13 residues. V lost 8 bases and J lost 4; bases outside the gene matches: 4. The rearrangement uses TRBV10-3 and TRBJ1-4; TRBD1 matches at 7 bases. The source material was PBMCs. This sequence was found in a woman in her forties in good health and CMV-seropositive. CDR3 nucleotide sequence: TGTGCCATCCGACAGGGCCTTAATGAAAAACTGTTTTTT. This gives the protein CAIRQGLNEKLFF.